This T cell receptor beta chain was identified during a study of blood T cell repertoires in COVID-19. Background on the study: From the United States, Italy and Spain came samples of acute and convalescent COVID-19. PBMCs, B-cell-depleted T cells, or T cells provided the cDNA or gDNA that made up the material.

Under the authors' procedure: From reference gene primer amplification, estimates of nucleated cell counts were derived. The table came from immunoSEQ multiplex PCR; TCRdb's copy has only in-frame clones and leaves some out. For V, J and clone size, that table is used; D and trimming come from the DNA. In the table there are approximately 76,000 clones, over 75% of which are singletons. V lost 4 bases and J 2 bases, leaving 19 bases between the germline ends. Germline V CDR1 and CDR2: MNHEY, SMNVEV (reference sequence). This CDR3 is built from 17 residues. This clone was seen just once. The chain combines TRBV27 with TRBJ2-3; weak D call: TRBD2 (7 bases). Material: peripheral blood. This clonotype was obtained from a human donor in a cohort sampled during active COVID-19. DNA of the CDR3: TGTGCCAGCAGTTCCGTGGGAGGGGGGAAATCCACAGATACGCAGTATTTT. It translates to CASSSVGGGKSTDTQYF.